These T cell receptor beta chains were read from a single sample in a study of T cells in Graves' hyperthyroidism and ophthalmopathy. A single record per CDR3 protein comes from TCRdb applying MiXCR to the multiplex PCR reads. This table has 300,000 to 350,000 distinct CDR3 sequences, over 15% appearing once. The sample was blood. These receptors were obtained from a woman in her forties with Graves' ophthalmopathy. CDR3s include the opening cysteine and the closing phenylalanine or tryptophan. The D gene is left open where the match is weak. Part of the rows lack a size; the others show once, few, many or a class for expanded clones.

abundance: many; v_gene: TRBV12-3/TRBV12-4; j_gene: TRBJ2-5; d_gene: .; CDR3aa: CASSLVGPGQETQYF; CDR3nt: TGTGCCAGCAGTTTAGTCGGACCAGGGCAAGAGACCCAGTACTTC
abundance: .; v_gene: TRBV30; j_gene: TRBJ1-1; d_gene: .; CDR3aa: CAWRWGRSEAFF; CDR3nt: TGTGCCTGGAGATGGGGCCGCTCGGAAGCTTTCTTT
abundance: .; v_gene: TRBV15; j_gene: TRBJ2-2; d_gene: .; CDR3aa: CATSREGWRQIDTGELFF; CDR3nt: TGTGCCACCAGCAGAGAAGGTTGGAGGCAGATTGACACCGGGGAGCTGTTTTTT
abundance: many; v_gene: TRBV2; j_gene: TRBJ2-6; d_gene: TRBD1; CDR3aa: CASSEWGTGSSGANVLTF; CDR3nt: TGTGCCAGCAGTGAATGGGGGACAGGTAGCTCTGGGGCCAACGTCCTGACTTTC
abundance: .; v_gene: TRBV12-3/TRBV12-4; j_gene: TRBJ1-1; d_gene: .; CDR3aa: CASSSLSRNTEAFF; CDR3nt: TGTGCCAGCAGTTCTCTTTCCAGGAACACTGAAGCTTTCTTT
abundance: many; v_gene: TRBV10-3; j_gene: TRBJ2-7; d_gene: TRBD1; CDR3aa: CAIRFDRTGHYEQYF; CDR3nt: TGTGCCATCCGCTTTGATAGGACAGGGCACTACGAGCAGTACTTC
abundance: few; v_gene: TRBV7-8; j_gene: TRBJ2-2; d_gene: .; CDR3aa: CASSFAGPVTGELFF; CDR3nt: TGTGCCAGCAGCTTTGCTGGACCGGTCACCGGGGAGCTGTTTTTT
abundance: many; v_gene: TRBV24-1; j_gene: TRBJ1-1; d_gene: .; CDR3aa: CATTHPSGDTFF; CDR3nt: TGTGCCACCACCCACCCGAGCGGGGATACTTTCTTT
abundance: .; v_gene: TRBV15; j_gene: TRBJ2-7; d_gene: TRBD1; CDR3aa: CATSRGQGFYEQYF; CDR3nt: TGTGCCACCAGCAGGGGACAGGGATTCTACGAGCAGTACTTC
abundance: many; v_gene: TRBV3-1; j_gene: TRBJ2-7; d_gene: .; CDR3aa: CASSHAGSTYEQYF; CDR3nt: TGTGCCAGCAGCCACGCCGGGTCGACCTACGAGCAGTACTTC
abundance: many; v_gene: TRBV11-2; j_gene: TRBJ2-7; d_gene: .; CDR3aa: CASSTRQAYEQYF; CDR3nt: TGTGCCAGCAGCACCCGACAGGCCTACGAGCAGTACTTC
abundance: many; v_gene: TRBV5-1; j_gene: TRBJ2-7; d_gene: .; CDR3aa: CASTGGASSYEQYF; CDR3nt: TGCGCCAGCACTGGGGGTGCCAGCTCCTACGAGCAGTACTTC
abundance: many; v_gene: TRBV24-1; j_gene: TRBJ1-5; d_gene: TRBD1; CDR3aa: CATSETGPPQHF; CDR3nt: TGTGCCACCAGTGAGACAGGGCCGCCCCAGCATTTT
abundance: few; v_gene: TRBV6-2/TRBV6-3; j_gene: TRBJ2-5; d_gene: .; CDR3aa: CASSKLARGETQYF; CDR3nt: TGTGCCAGCAGCAAACTAGCTCGTGGGGAGACCCAGTACTTC
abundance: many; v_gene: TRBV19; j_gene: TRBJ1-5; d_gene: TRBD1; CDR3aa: CASTSTDRGANQPQHF; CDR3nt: TGTGCCAGTACCAGCACTGACAGGGGAGCAAATCAGCCCCAGCATTTT
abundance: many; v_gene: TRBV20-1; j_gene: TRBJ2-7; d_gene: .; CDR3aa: CSASWGIGYEQYF; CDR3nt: TGCAGTGCTAGTTGGGGAATCGGATACGAGCAGTACTTC
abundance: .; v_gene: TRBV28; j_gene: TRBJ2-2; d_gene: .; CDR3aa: CASSPLRERYGGELFF; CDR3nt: TGTGCCAGCAGCCCTTTAAGGGAGAGATACGGCGGGGAGCTGTTTTTT
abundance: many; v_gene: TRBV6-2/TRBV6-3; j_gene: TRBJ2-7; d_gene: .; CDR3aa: CASSYSPGPYEQYF; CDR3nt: TGTGCCAGCAGTTACTCGCCAGGACCATACGAGCAGTACTTC
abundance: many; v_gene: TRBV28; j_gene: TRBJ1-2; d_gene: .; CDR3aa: CASSPTRTGGTYGYTF; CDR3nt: TGTGCCAGCAGTCCAACCCGGACGGGGGGAACCTATGGCTACACCTTC
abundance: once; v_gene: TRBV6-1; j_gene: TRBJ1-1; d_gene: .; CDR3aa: CASSERGRTEAFF; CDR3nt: TGTGCCAGCAGTGAAAGGGGACGCACTGAAGCTTTCTTT
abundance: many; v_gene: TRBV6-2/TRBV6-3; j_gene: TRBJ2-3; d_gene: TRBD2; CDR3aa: CASSGLAGEWSDTQYF; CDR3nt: TGTGCCAGCAGCGGACTAGCGGGAGAGTGGTCAGATACGCAGTATTTT
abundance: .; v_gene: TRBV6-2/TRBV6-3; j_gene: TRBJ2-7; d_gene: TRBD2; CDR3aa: CASSQASGSTNEQYF; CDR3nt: TGTGCCAGCAGTCAAGCTAGCGGGAGTACAAACGAGCAGTACTTC
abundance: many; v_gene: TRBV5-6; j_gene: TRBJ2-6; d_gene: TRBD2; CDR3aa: CASSFGLAGAGSGANVLTF; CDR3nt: TGTGCCAGCAGCTTTGGACTAGCGGGAGCGGGCTCTGGGGCCAACGTCCTGACTTTC
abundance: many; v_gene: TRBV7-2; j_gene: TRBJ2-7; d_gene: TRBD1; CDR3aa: CASSWRQGNSYEQYF; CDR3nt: TGTGCCAGCAGCTGGAGACAGGGTAACTCCTACGAGCAGTACTTC
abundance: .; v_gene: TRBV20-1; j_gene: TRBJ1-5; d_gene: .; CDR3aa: CSASQGFNQPQHF; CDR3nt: TGCAGTGCTAGCCAGGGATTCAATCAGCCCCAGCATTTT
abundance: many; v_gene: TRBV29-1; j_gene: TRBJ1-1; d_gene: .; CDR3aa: CSVETGPGTEAFF; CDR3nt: TGCAGCGTTGAGACAGGCCCGGGCACTGAAGCTTTCTTT
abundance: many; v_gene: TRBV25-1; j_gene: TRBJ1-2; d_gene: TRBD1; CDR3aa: CASSTKDRADLDGYTF; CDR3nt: TGTGCCAGTTCAACAAAGGACAGGGCCGATTTAGACGGCTACACCTTC
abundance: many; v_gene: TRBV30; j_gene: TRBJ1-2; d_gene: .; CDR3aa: CAWRAGNGYTF; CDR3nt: TGTGCCTGGAGGGCAGGGAATGGCTACACCTTC
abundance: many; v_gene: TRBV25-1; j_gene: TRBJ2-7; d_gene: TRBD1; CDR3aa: CASSEYFQGESYEQYF; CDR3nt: TGTGCCAGCAGTGAATATTTCCAGGGGGAAAGCTACGAGCAGTACTTC
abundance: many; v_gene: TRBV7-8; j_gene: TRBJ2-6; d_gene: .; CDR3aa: CASSLVGTGANVLTF; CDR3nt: TGTGCCAGCAGCTTAGTCGGCACTGGGGCCAACGTCCTGACTTTC
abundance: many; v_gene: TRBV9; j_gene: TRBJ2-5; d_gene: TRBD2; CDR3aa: CASSVNGGETQYF; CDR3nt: TGTGCCAGCAGCGTCAACGGGGGGGAGACCCAGTACTTC
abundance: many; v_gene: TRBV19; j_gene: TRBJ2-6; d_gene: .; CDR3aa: CASSIKGSGANVLTF; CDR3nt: TGTGCCAGTAGTATAAAGGGATCCGGGGCCAACGTCCTGACTTTC
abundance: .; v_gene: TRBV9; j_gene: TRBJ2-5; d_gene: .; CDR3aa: CASRRGPLQETQYF; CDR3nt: TGTGCCAGCAGACGAGGACCCCTCCAAGAGACCCAGTACTTC
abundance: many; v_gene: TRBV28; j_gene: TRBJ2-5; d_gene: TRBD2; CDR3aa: CASSQISGGVTQYF; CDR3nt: TGTGCCAGCAGCCAAATTAGCGGGGGAGTGACCCAGTACTTC
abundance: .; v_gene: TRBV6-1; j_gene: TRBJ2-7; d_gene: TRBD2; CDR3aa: CASRGAGGREQYF; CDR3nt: TGTGCCAGCAGGGGAGCGGGAGGGCGCGAGCAGTACTTC
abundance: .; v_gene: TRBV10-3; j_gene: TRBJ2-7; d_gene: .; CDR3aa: CAIRNSSGPGYEQYF; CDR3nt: TGTGCCATCAGAAACTCTTCCGGGCCCGGCTACGAGCAGTACTTC
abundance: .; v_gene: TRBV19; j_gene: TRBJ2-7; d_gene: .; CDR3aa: CASSIEGRSPPDEQYF; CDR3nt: TGTGCCAGTAGTATAGAGGGTCGATCACCCCCGGACGAGCAGTACTTC
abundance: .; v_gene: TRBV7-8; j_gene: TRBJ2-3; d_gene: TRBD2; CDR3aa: CASSALAGSTDTQYF; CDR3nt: TGTGCCAGCAGCGCGTTAGCGGGGAGCACAGATACGCAGTATTTT
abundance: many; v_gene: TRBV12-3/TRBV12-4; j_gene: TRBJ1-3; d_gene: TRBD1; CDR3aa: CASSSRTGSGNTIYF; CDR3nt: TGTGCCAGCAGTTCCAGGACAGGCTCTGGAAACACCATATATTTT
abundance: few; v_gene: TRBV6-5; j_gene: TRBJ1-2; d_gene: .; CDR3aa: CASSYSNRAGYGYTF; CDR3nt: TGTGCCAGCAGTTACTCGAATAGGGCTGGGTATGGCTACACCTTC
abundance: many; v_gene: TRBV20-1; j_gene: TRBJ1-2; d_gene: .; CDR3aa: CSARVRHGYTF; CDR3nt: TGCAGTGCTAGAGTCAGGCATGGCTACACCTTC